The 15 T cell receptor beta chains below were found in one sample sequenced in a study of cytomegalovirus exposure and HLA in healthy donors (dated by TCRdb to about 2017). Library preparation employed the immunoSEQ multiplex PCR assay. A mixture of 60 forward primers for TCR Vbeta segments and 13 reverse primers for TCR Jbeta segments was used in the multiplex PCR. TCRdb took this table from immuneACCESS and kept in-frame rearrangements with V and J called. Such tables lack part of the clones; where checked against another copy, unresolved V genes explain under half of the gap, and the rest is unexplained. The sample records approximately 200,000 clones, 75% to 85% of which are singletons. The ten largest make up 6% to 8% of the sample. Sequencing used PBMCs. The receptor source for this set is a woman aged 45-65 years in good health and CMV-seropositive.

This chain links TRBV10-2 with TRBJ1-4; D might be TRBD1 (5 bases). CDR3 length: 14 amino acids. Germline loops: CDR1 WSHSY, CDR2 SAAADI. The V and J ends lost 2 bases and 7 bases respectively, with 11 bases between them. Here the CDR3 DNA reads TGCGCCAGCAGTGAGAACGGAGGGGTTGAAAAACTGTTTTTT. Amino acids: CASSENGGVEKLFF.

The chain links TRBV5-8 to TRBJ2-3; D may be TRBD2 (7 bases). The V gene lost 4 bases and the J gene lost 3 bases, with 15 bases spanning the gap. CDR1 and CDR2 (germline): SGHTS, YDEGEE. The CDR3 is 15 residues long. The DNA of the CDR3 is TGTGCCAGCAGCCCGGGGGGCGGGAGAACAGATACGCAGTATTTT. Translation gives CASSPGGGRTDTQYF.

CDR3 coding DNA: TGCAGCGTTGAAGTAGCGGGGGGGGCCCGCAATGAGCAGTTCTTC. It encodes CSVEVAGGARNEQFF. V and J are TRBV29-1 and TRBJ2-1; 11 positions match TRBD2. The trim removed 1 base at V and 6 bases at J, leaving 5 bases unmatched. The germline V gene encodes CDR1 SQVTM and CDR2 ANQGSEA. This CDR3 is built from 15 residues.

This clone was seen a single time. The gene calls are TRBV15 and TRBJ1-4; D possibly corresponds to TRBD1 (5 bases). The CDR3 runs to 17 residues. V lost 1 base to trimming and J lost 0 bases, with 12 bases between them. CDR1 and CDR2 from the germline V gene are LNHNV and YYDKDF (reference sequence). The chain's CDR3 is CATSRGRTQATNEKLFF. CDR3 sequence (DNA): TGTGCCACCAGCAGAGGTCGGACACAGGCAACTAATGAAAAACTGTTTTTT.

The chain has TRBV11-2 and TRBJ1-2, with TRBD1 as a possible D gene (5 bases). The germline CDR1 and CDR2 sequences are SGHAT and FQNNGV. Trimming cost V 2 bases and J 4 bases, with 11 bases left between them. The length of the CDR3 is 14 residues. The chain's CDR3 is CASSLKGVVYGYTF. As DNA, the CDR3 is TGTGCCAGCAGCTTAAAAGGGGTAGTCTATGGCTACACCTTC.

The V call is TRBV30, the J call TRBJ2-3; TRBD1 is a possible D gene (6 bases). There are 15 residues in the CDR3. The germline V gene encodes CDR1 GTSNPN and CDR2 SVGIG (reference sequence). V was pared by 4 bases and J by 2 bases, with 16 bases between. The CDR3 loop reads CAWTPGQGNTDTQYF. The CDR3 region has the DNA TGTGCCTGGACCCCTGGGCAGGGGAACACAGATACGCAGTATTTT.

The gene calls are TRBV5-4 and TRBJ1-6; TRBD1 is a possible D gene (6 bases). The CDR3 consists of 15 residues. CDR1 and CDR2 (germline): SGHNT, YYREEE (reference sequence). V gave up 3 bases and J gave up 9 bases, with 16 bases separating them. The CDR3 spells CASSSMGGPGSPLHF. CDR3 coding DNA: TGTGCCAGCAGCTCAATGGGGGGGCCCGGTTCACCCCTCCACTTT.

In this sample, this clone turned up a few times. The chain links TRBV15 to TRBJ2-1, with D perhaps TRBD2 (5 bases). The germline gives CDR1 LNHNV, CDR2 YYDKDF (reference sequence). The CDR3 runs to 14 residues. Trimming took off 1 base at V and 5 bases at J, with 9 bases between the two ends. In nucleotides, the CDR3 is TGTGCCACCAGCAGAGCGGGATACCACAATGAGCAGTTCTTC. Protein product: CATSRAGYHNEQFF.

The chain joins TRBV11-3 to TRBJ2-3; tentatively, D is TRBD1 (6 bases). Germline V gene lookup returns CDR1 SGHNT and CDR2 YENEEA. The CDR3 is 14 amino acids. Trimming stripped 5 bases from V and 0 bases from J, with 9 bases between. The CDR3 sequence is CASSEGVSTDTQYF. CDR3 sequence (DNA): TGTGCCAGCAGCGAGGGGGTTAGCACAGATACGCAGTATTTT.

The chain is built from TRBV13 and TRBJ2-3; 7 bases align to TRBD1. J lost 5 bases, V lost 10 bases, and 15 bases had no gene match. The CDR3 is 15 amino acids. Germline values: CDR1 PRHDT, CDR2 FYEKMQ (reference sequence). CDR3 DNA sequence: TGTGCCACCTCATCCGGGACAGCCCTGGGAGATACGCAGTATTTT. Its translation: CATSSGTALGDTQYF.

The genes are TRBV10-1 and TRBJ2-7; TRBD1 agrees at 7 bases. J gave up 2 bases and V 2 bases, and 6 bases lay outside the gene matches. The CDR3 totals 15 residues. CDR1 and CDR2 (germline): WNHNN, SYGVQD (reference sequence). The CDR3 nucleotides are TGCGCCAGCAGTGAGACCCCGGGACAGACCTACGAGCAGTACTTC. Its translation is CASSETPGQTYEQYF.

This clone was observed once. This sequence joins TRBV28 and TRBJ2-5; TRBD1 aligns across 9 bases. Germline trimming cut 5 bases from V and 3 bases from J; bases unmatched to any gene: 10. The CDR3 is 16 residues long. Germline V gene sequence: CDR1 MDHEN, CDR2 SYDVKM. The CDR3 sequence: CASSTYRGPAKETQYF. The CDR3 DNA reads TGTGCCAGCAGTACCTACAGGGGGCCCGCGAAAGAGACCCAGTACTTC.

The V and J genes are TRBV5-6 and TRBJ2-1; D is possibly TRBD2 (6 bases). This CDR3 comprises 16 residues. V lost 4 bases, J lost 4 bases, and 18 bases lay in between. Germline V gene lookup returns CDR1 SGHDT and CDR2 YYEEEE. CDR3 sequence reads: CASSPTGVAEYNEQFF. CDR3 DNA sequence: TGTGCCAGCAGCCCTACGGGGGTAGCGGAGTACAATGAGCAGTTCTTC.

The V gene is TRBV7-9, the J gene TRBJ2-5; D unclear. The CDR3 loop spans 15 amino acids. V shed 2 bases and J shed 3 bases, with 13 bases lying between them. The germline V gene encodes CDR1 SEHNR and CDR2 FQNEAQ (reference sequence). The CDR3 region is CASSLTQDYEETQYF. The CDR3 bases are TGTGCCAGCAGCTTAACGCAGGATTACGAAGAGACCCAGTACTTC.

V gene TRBV9 combines with J gene TRBJ2-3; 8 bases fit TRBD2. The CDR3 has 15 amino acids. CDR1 and CDR2 from the germline V gene are SGDLS and YYNGEE. V lost 7 bases, J lost 2 bases, and 9 bases stayed unmatched. DNA for the CDR3: TGTGCCAGCTCAAGAACTAGCGGAGACACAGATACGCAGTATTTT. Protein: CASSRTSGDTDTQYF.